These 9 T cell receptor beta chains came from one sample sequenced in a study of T cell repertoires in cytomegalovirus infection. The antigens these receptors bind are not known. TCRdb called the reads again in MiXCR, with one record for every CDR3 protein. In the table there are fewer than 200,000 distinct CDR3 sequences, less than 25% of which are singletons. Sequences were derived from CD8+ T cells from cultured PBMCs, sampled from culture after CMV antigen stimulation. These receptors were collected from a human donor in good health (CMV status not recorded). Some clones in this sample may be carry-over from other donors' samples.

This clonotype was counted only a few times. CDR3 amino acids: CASRQTPEAFF. The CDR3 nucleotides are TGTGCCAGCAGGCAGACCCCTGAAGCTTTCTTT. The chain joins TRBV6-1 to TRBJ1-1; D unresolved. This CDR3 comprises 11 residues. CDR1 and CDR2 from the germline V gene are MNHNS and SASEGT. Trimming left V 6 bases short and J 6 bases short, with 8 bases between.

This clonotype showed up just a few times. The chain employs TRBV7-2 and TRBJ2-1; TRBD2 is a possible D gene (6 bases). Germline V gene lookup returns CDR1 SGHTA and CDR2 FQGNSA. The CDR3 consists of 15 residues. Trimming took off 1 base at V and 3 bases at J, with 10 bases between the two ends. CDR3 sequence: CASSLEKTSYNEQFF. The CDR3 DNA reads TGTGCCAGCAGCTTAGAGAAGACTAGCTACAATGAGCAGTTCTTC.

The chain recombines TRBV7-9 with TRBJ1-1; no reliable D call. The CDR3 has 13 residues. Germline V gene data show CDR1 as SEHNR and CDR2 as FQNEAQ (reference sequence). V was cut by 4 bases and J by 4 bases, with 10 bases left in between. CDR3 DNA: TGTGCCAGCAGCTCGAGCGAGGGCACTGAAGCTTTCTTT. Its protein is CASSSSEGTEAFF.

This sequence joins TRBV4-1 and TRBJ1-1; possible D gene TRBD1, 6 bases. V was trimmed by 4 bases and J by 1 base, leaving 10 bases between them. The CDR3 has 14 amino acids. Germline CDR1 MGHRA, CDR2 YSYEKL. Here the CDR3 reads CASSLRDKNTEAFF. DNA for the CDR3: TGCGCCAGCAGCCTCCGGGACAAGAACACTGAAGCTTTCTTT.

This chain uses TRBV7-6 with TRBJ1-1, with a tentative D call TRBD1 (5 bases). Germline CDR1 SGHVS, CDR2 FNYEAQ. Deletions cut 3 bases from V and 5 bases from J, with 10 bases between. The CDR3 is made up of 13 amino acids. The CDR3 sequence is CASSLGDGTEAFF. The CDR3, as DNA: TGTGCCAGCAGCTTGGGGGATGGGACTGAAGCTTTCTTT. Looking up the rest from reference TRBV7-6 and TRBJ1-1 gives the full variable domain: GAGVSQSPRYKVTKRGQDVALRCDPISGHVSLYWYRQALGQGPEFLTYFNYEAQQDKSGLPNDRFSAERPEGSISTLTIQRTEQRDSAMYRCASSLGDGTEAFFGQGTRLTVV.

This clonotype was counted only a few times. The J gene is TRBJ2-7, the V gene TRBV27; 16 nucleotides agree with TRBD2. V was pared by 5 bases and J by 4 bases, with 8 bases of the junction left unmatched. From germline, CDR1 is MNHEY and CDR2 SMNVEV (reference sequence). The CDR3 is 17 amino acids. The DNA for the CDR3 is TGTGCCAGCAGTCCGGGACTAGCGGGGGGGCCACGTTACGAGCAGTACTTC. It encodes CASSPGLAGGPRYEQYF.

The chain uses TRBV7-2 and TRBJ2-5, with a possible D match to TRBD2 (7 bases). The CDR3 covers 16 residues. The germline V gene has CDR1 SGHTA and CDR2 FQGNSA. Between the trimmed V and J ends, which lost 2 bases and 4 bases, there was a span of 17 bases. The CDR3: CASSLNRGPGGETQYF. The CDR3 nucleotides are TGTGCCAGCAGCTTAAACCGGGGGCCGGGAGGAGAGACCCAGTACTTC. Full variable domain (outside the CDR3, taken from reference TRBV7-2 and TRBJ2-5): GAGVSQSPSNKVTEKGKDVELRCDPISGHTALYWYRQSLGQGLEFLIYFQGNSAPDKSGLPSDRFSAERTGGSVSTLTIQRTQQEDSAVYLCASSLNRGPGGETQYFGPGTRLLVL.

The genes are TRBV6-5 and TRBJ2-1; D might be TRBD1 (6 bases). The V end was cut by 2 bases, the J end by 6 bases, with 20 bases between. The CDR3 is 17 amino acids. CDR1 is MNHEY and CDR2 is SVGAGI in the germline V gene. CDR3 sequence reads: CASSYHTGTHIPNEQFF. CDR3 nucleotide sequence: TGTGCCAGCAGTTACCACACCGGGACACACATCCCCAATGAGCAGTTCTTC.

V and J are TRBV7-2 and TRBJ1-2; 12 bases align to TRBD1. Germline CDR1 is SGHTA and CDR2 is FQGNSA. The CDR3 has 17 residues. The V segment lost 4 bases and the J segment 6 bases; nucleotides outside the gene matches: 12. The DNA of the CDR3 is TGTGCCAGCAGCTGGCCAGAGGGACAGGGGGCGCGGGATGGCTACACCTTC. Amino acid sequence: CASSWPEGQGARDGYTF. The full variable domain, rest sourced from reference TRBV7-2 and TRBJ1-2, is GAGVSQSPSNKVTEKGKDVELRCDPISGHTALYWYRQSLGQGLEFLIYFQGNSAPDKSGLPSDRFSAERTGGSVSTLTIQRTQQEDSAVYLCASSWPEGQGARDGYTFGSGTRLTVV.